The 16 T cell receptor beta chains in this list originate from one sample, sequenced in a study of T cell responses to AZD1222 COVID-19 vaccine. Sequencing was performed with immunoSEQ multiplex PCR; in TCRdb, only in-frame clones are kept and a portion is missing. The sample has roughly 140,000 clones, 70% to 90% seen once. The sample was peripheral blood, taken on day 0 of AZD1222 vaccination. These TCRs come from an adult in good health.

The V gene is TRBV29-1, the J gene TRBJ2-5; a weak D match, TRBD1 (6 bases). The V end lost 8 bases, the J end lost 5 bases, and 15 bases lay between the germline ends. Germline V CDR1 and CDR2: SQVTM, ANQGSEA. This CDR3 has 12 amino acids. The CDR3 loop reads CSLRAGAETQYF. The CDR3 region has the DNA TGCAGCCTAAGGGCAGGGGCCGAGACCCAGTACTTC.

Turning to this clone: Other DNA sequences in this specimen translate into the identical CDR3. The V gene is TRBV5-1, the J gene TRBJ2-2, with 8 bases aligning to TRBD1. The CDR3 runs 15 residues. Germline loops: CDR1 SGHRS, CDR2 YFSETQ. With V trimmed by 2 bases and J by 1 base, 1 base remained unmatched. CDR3 region: CASSLGQGNTGELFF. CDR3 nucleotides: TGCGCCAGCAGCTTAGGACAGGGGAACACCGGGGAGCTGTTTTTT.

This clone was seen a single time. The chain uses TRBV6-5 and TRBJ1-5, with D unclear. The CDR3 is 13 amino acids. The V gene lost 6 bases and the J gene lost 0 bases, with 6 bases spanning the gap. Germline assignment: CDR1 MNHEY and CDR2 SVGAGI. The CDR3 loop reads CASRSSSNQPQHF. The CDR3 DNA is TGTGCCAGCAGAAGCAGTAGCAATCAGCCCCAGCATTTT.

J is TRBJ1-3 and V is TRBV5-5; tentatively, D is TRBD1 (5 bases). Trimming removed 2 bases at V and 0 bases at J, with 9 bases between. CDR1 is SGHKS and CDR2 is YYEKEE in the germline V gene (reference sequence). The CDR3 is made up of 15 amino acids. The chain's CDR3 is CASSLAGLSGNTIYF. CDR3 DNA: TGTGCCAGCAGCTTAGCAGGGCTCTCTGGAAACACCATATATTTT.

V gene TRBV30 combines with J gene TRBJ1-5; D gene ambiguous. Germline lookup yields CDR1 GTSNPN and CDR2 SVGIG (reference sequence). The CDR3 consists of 12 residues. V shed 3 bases and J shed 7 bases, with 10 bases lying between them. CDR3 residues: CAWSHPGQPQHF. CDR3 in DNA: TGTGCCTGGAGCCACCCGGGGCAGCCCCAGCATTTT.

Only a few counts were recorded for this clone. The V gene is TRBV30, the J gene TRBJ1-3; D not certain. CDR1 is GTSNPN and CDR2 is SVGIG in the germline V gene (reference sequence). The ends were cut back, 3 bases at V and 1 base at J, with 7 bases in the middle. This CDR3 has 13 amino acids. CDR3 DNA sequence: TGTGCCTGGAGACCTGTTTCTGGAAACACCATATATTTT. This encodes CAWRPVSGNTIYF.

The gene calls are TRBV24-1 and TRBJ2-1, with D maybe TRBD1 (6 bases). CDR1 and CDR2 (germline): KGHDR, SFDVKD. V was shortened by 5 bases and J by 5 bases, with 12 bases between the two germline ends. The CDR3 is 14 amino acids. CDR3 in amino acids: CATSVSGTNNEQFF. The CDR3 bases are TGTGCCACCAGTGTTTCCGGGACAAACAATGAGCAGTTCTTC.

This clone has a single count. Written as DNA, the CDR3 is TGTGCCAGCAGCGTAAGGGGGGCGGCGGGAGCTCTTTGGGGTGAGCAGTTCTTC. Protein: CASSVRGAAGALWGEQFF. This rearrangement joins TRBV9 to TRBJ2-1; D may be TRBD2 (7 bases). V was cut by 1 base and J by 9 bases, with 26 bases left in between. The CDR3 totals 18 residues. Germline loops: CDR1 SGDLS, CDR2 YYNGEE.

This chain links TRBV7-2 with TRBJ2-1, with D tentatively TRBD1 or TRBD2 (5 bases each). Looked up from germline, CDR1 is SGHTA and CDR2 is FQGNSA. V was shortened by 3 bases and J by 8 bases, with 11 bases between the two germline ends. The CDR3 covers 13 residues. Here the CDR3 reads CASSFPPGHEQFF. CDR3 in DNA: TGTGCCAGCAGCTTCCCCCCGGGGCATGAGCAGTTCTTC.

The chain has TRBV19 and TRBJ2-3; TRBD1 aligns across 10 bases. V shed 4 bases and J 1 base; nucleotides not matched to a gene: 5. The CDR3 sequence is 16 residues long. Germline CDR1 is LNHDA and CDR2 is SQIVND (reference sequence). As DNA, the CDR3 is TGTGCCAGTAGTACCGGGACAGGGGAGGGCACAGATACGCAGTATTTT. This translates into CASSTGTGEGTDTQYF.

The gene calls are TRBV7-9 and TRBJ2-2; D gene ambiguous. Looked up from germline, CDR1 is SEHNR and CDR2 is FQNEAQ (reference sequence). The germline V and J ends were trimmed by 1 base and 3 bases, with 9 bases remaining between them. The CDR3 totals 15 residues. The CDR3 DNA reads as TGTGCCAGCAGCTTAGTCTCCGGCTACACCGGGGAGCTGTTTTTT. Residues: CASSLVSGYTGELFF.

The chain couples TRBV11-3 to TRBJ2-7; D is possibly TRBD2 (6 bases). This CDR3 has 14 residues. Trimming left V 5 bases short and J 3 bases short, with 14 bases between. Per the germline V gene, CDR1 is SGHNT and CDR2 is YENEEA. This CDR3 reads CASSPSDGSYEQYF. Written as DNA, the CDR3 is TGTGCCAGCAGCCCCTCGGACGGGAGCTACGAGCAGTACTTC. Full variable domain (remainder filled in from reference TRBV11-3 and TRBJ2-7): EAGVVQSPRYKIIEKKQPVAFWCNPISGHNTLYWYLQNLGQGPELLIRYENEEAVDDSQLPKDRFSAERLKGVDSTLKIQPAELGDSAVYLCASSPSDGSYEQYFGPGTRLTVT.

For the CDR3, the DNA is TGTGCCAGCAGCTTACGGACAGGGGGCGCCGGTCAGCCCCAGCATTTT. Translation: CASSLRTGGAGQPQHF. The rearrangement links TRBV7-2 to TRBJ1-5, with 11 bases lining up with TRBD1. In germline, CDR1 is SGHTA, CDR2 FQGNSA. The CDR3 totals 16 residues. Unmatched junction bases numbered 6, after V lost 2 bases and J lost 6 bases.

This clone was seen once. CDR3 coding DNA: TGTGCCAGCAGCCACAGACAGGGGGTGGACAATGAGCAGTTCTTC. It translates to CASSHRQGVDNEQFF. The chain recombines TRBV14 with TRBJ2-1; 9 nucleotides agree with TRBD1. Trimming removed 3 bases from V and 5 bases from J; junction bases left unmatched: 5. Germline assignment: CDR1 SGHDN and CDR2 FVKESK. The CDR3 length is 15 residues.

This chain connects TRBV11-3 to TRBJ2-1; 7 bases are shared with TRBD2. Unmatched junction bases numbered 5, after V lost 5 bases and J lost 7 bases. Germline-derived CDR1 and CDR2 are SGHNT and YENEEA. The CDR3 is 13 residues long. Written as DNA, the CDR3 is TGTGCCAGCAGCCAGGGAGGGAGGAATGAGCAGTTCTTC. Translation gives CASSQGGRNEQFF. Together with reference TRBV11-3 and TRBJ2-1, the CDR3 gives the full variable domain: EAGVVQSPRYKIIEKKQPVAFWCNPISGHNTLYWYLQNLGQGPELLIRYENEEAVDDSQLPKDRFSAERLKGVDSTLKIQPAELGDSAVYLCASSQGGRNEQFFGPGTRLTVL.

The chain joins TRBV6-1 to TRBJ1-5; D may be TRBD1 (5 bases). Germline V lookup: CDR1 MNHNS, CDR2 SASEGT. This CDR3 comprises 13 residues. V was shortened by 6 bases and J by 3 bases, with 9 bases between the two germline ends. The CDR3: CASSSGHNQPQHF. The CDR3 DNA sequence: TGTGCCAGCAGCTCAGGGCACAATCAGCCCCAGCATTTT.